Shown below are 26 T cell receptor beta chains from a single sample sequenced in a study of human T cells and chemical hapten exposure. Documented time point: patch test 1, 2 weeks after DPC sensitization. Treatment here: therapeutic diphenylcyclopropenone sensitization with weekly scalp DPC. TCRdb recomputed calls from the RACE reads with MiXCR, one row per CDR3 protein. This sample carries roughly 360,000 distinct CDR3 sequences, roughly 4.8% of them seen once, and the ten largest clones take about 2.1%. The sample in question was whole blood, obtained in connection with sensitization to the hapten diphenylcyclopropenone (DPC). Receptors originate from a woman between 50 and 59 years old with alopecia areata. Some clones in this sample may be carry-over from other donors' samples.

The V and J genes are TRBV27 and TRBJ2-3; 8 nucleotides align to TRBD1. Germline V gives CDR1 MNHEY, CDR2 SMNVEV (reference sequence). V trimming: 4 bases; J trimming: 4 bases; junction bases outside the gene matches: 7. The CDR3 loop spans 15 amino acids. This chain's CDR3 is CASSWTGSMADTQYF. The CDR3 nucleotides read TGTGCCAGCAGTTGGACAGGGAGTATGGCAGATACGCAGTATTTT.

This clonotype was found many times. Here the CDR3 reads CASNGPFTDTQYF. The CDR3 DNA reads TGTGCCAGCAACGGACCCTTCACAGATACGCAGTATTTT. This sequence joins TRBV2 and TRBJ2-3; D gene ambiguous. CDR3 size: 13 residues. The V end was cut by 7 bases, the J end by 2 bases, with 10 bases between. Germline V gene sequence: CDR1 SNHLY, CDR2 FYNNEI.

In its sample, this clonotype was seen many times. The junction and the germline gene differ at one end; a read error may be behind it. This rearrangement joins TRBV12-5 to TRBJ1-1; D is unresolved. The CDR3 consists of 13 residues. The germline gives CDR1 LGHNT, CDR2 FRNRAP. CDR3 in amino acids: CASGLYTNSEAFF. The DNA of the CDR3 is TGTGCTAGTGGTTTGTACACAAACAGTGAAGCTTTCTTT.

The CDR3 reads CASSLASLAGGDTQYF. CDR3 nucleotides: TGTGCCAGCAGCTTAGCTTCTCTAGCGGGGGGAGATACGCAGTATTTT. The chain is built from TRBV11-2 and TRBJ2-3, with 11 bases identical to TRBD2. CDR1 is SGHAT, CDR2 FQNNGV, per germline. V lost 1 base to trimming and J lost 5 bases; unmatched junction nucleotides: 5. The CDR3 spans 16 residues.

This clonotype was seen repeatedly, ten times or more. This rearrangement joins TRBV10-2 to TRBJ2-3, with unresolved D. The V end lost 7 bases, the J end lost 0 bases, and 14 bases lay between the germline ends. The CDR3 totals 15 residues. CDR1 is WSHSY and CDR2 is SAAADI in the germline V gene. The CDR3 spells CASTLPRSSTDTQYF. DNA for the CDR3: TGCGCCAGCACTCTCCCTCGATCCAGCACAGATACGCAGTATTTT.

This clonotype appeared a few times. V gene TRBV18 combines with J gene TRBJ2-7; the D is unclear. Germline V gene sequence: CDR1 KGHSH, CDR2 LQKENI. Trimming took off 0 bases at V and 4 bases at J, with 10 bases between the two ends. The CDR3 is made up of 14 amino acids. In DNA form, the CDR3 reads TGTGCCAGCTCACCACCGACGGGTGCGTACGAGCAGTACTTC. Residues: CASSPPTGAYEQYF.

This rearrangement joins TRBV10-3 to TRBJ2-5, with TRBD2 matching over 8 bases. The CDR3 extends over 13 amino acids. Germline CDR1 is ENHRY and CDR2 is SYGVKD. The trim removed 8 bases at V and 5 bases at J, leaving 7 bases unmatched. The CDR3 DNA is TGTGCCATCCGGCAAGCGGGGGTGGAGACCCAGTACTTC. Its protein product is CAIRQAGVETQYF.

The J gene is TRBJ2-5, the V gene TRBV18; TRBD1 agrees at 7 bases. Germline-derived CDR1 and CDR2 are KGHSH and LQKENI. The CDR3 consists of 15 residues. The J segment lost 9 bases and the V segment lost 0 bases, leaving 10 bases of the junction unmatched. CDR3 bases: TGTGCCAGCTCACCACCGTCCAGGGGGTCTGAGGCCCAGTACTTC. Translation: CASSPPSRGSEAQYF.

This clonotype was seen repeatedly, ten times or more. The genes are TRBV7-6 and TRBJ2-2, with TRBD1 as a possible D gene (5 bases). V gave up 5 bases and J gave up 2 bases, with 9 bases separating them. From germline, CDR1 is SGHVS and CDR2 FNYEAQ. The CDR3 contains 14 residues. In DNA form, the CDR3 reads TGTGCCAGCAGCCCCGACAGCAACACCGGGGAGCTGTTTTTT. Residues: CASSPDSNTGELFF.

This sequence joins TRBV20-1 and TRBJ1-5, with D perhaps TRBD1 (5 bases). The CDR3 has 12 amino acids. V was cut by 4 bases and J by 9 bases, with 13 bases left in between. Germline V gives CDR1 DFQATT, CDR2 SNEGSKA (reference sequence). DNA of the CDR3: TGCAGTGCTAAAACAGGTCAAGGGCCCCAGCATTTT. Amino acids: CSAKTGQGPQHF.

This clonotype was observed many times. J is TRBJ2-3 and V is TRBV4-3, with 8 bases matching TRBD2. Germline values: CDR1 LGHNA, CDR2 YSLEER. With 4 bases clipped from V and 2 bases from J, the junction kept 5 bases outside the gene matches. CDR3 length: 15 amino acids. The CDR3 region is CASSLLAGTTDTQYF. The CDR3 region has the DNA TGCGCCAGCAGCCTATTAGCGGGAACCACAGATACGCAGTATTTT.

This clonotype appeared many times. The chain joins TRBV6-5 to TRBJ2-7, with D possibly TRBD2 on 5 matching bases. The length of the CDR3 is 14 residues. Germline loops: CDR1 MNHEY, CDR2 SVGAGI. V lost 2 bases to trimming and J lost 8 bases, with 16 bases between them. The chain's CDR3 is CASSYRQSTGKQYF. CDR3 nucleotides: TGTGCCAGCAGTTACCGCCAGTCAACCGGGAAGCAGTACTTC.

This chain joins TRBV2 and TRBJ2-1; D might be TRBD1 (5 bases). Trimming left V 6 bases short and J 4 bases short, with 13 bases between. CDR1 is SNHLY, CDR2 FYNNEI, per germline. The CDR3 sequence is 14 residues long. This CDR3 is CASRKAGIYNEQFF. Written as DNA, the CDR3 is TGTGCCAGCAGGAAGGCAGGGATTTACAATGAGCAGTTCTTC. Variable domain in full (rest from reference TRBV2 and TRBJ2-1): EPEVTQTPSHQVTQMGQEVILRCVPISNHLYFYWYRQILGQKVEFLVSFYNNEISEKSEIFDDQFSVERPDGSNFTLKIRSTKLEDSAMYFCASRKAGIYNEQFFGPGTRLTVL.

The rearrangement links TRBV7-6 to TRBJ2-3; TRBD2 aligns across 9 bases. Per germline, CDR1 SGHVS and CDR2 FNYEAQ. The CDR3 consists of 15 residues. With V trimmed by 3 bases and J by 5 bases, 6 bases remained unmatched. CDR3 coding DNA: TGTGCCAGCAGCTTGGCTAGCGGGATGGAAGATACGCAGTATTTT. Its translation: CASSLASGMEDTQYF.

This clonotype has ten or more counts. This rearrangement joins TRBV27 to TRBJ1-2, with 9 bases fitting TRBD1. Germline CDR1 reads MNHEY; CDR2 reads SMNVEV (reference sequence). The CDR3 runs to 16 residues. J lost 8 bases, V lost 8 bases, and 18 bases had no gene match. The CDR3 is CASLPGQGGLGRGYTF. In DNA form, the CDR3 reads TGTGCCAGCCTCCCGGGACAGGGTGGTCTGGGACGGGGCTACACCTTC.

The sample holds a few counts of this clonotype. The chain is built from TRBV4-2 and TRBJ1-2; 8 bases agree with TRBD1. The CDR3 has 15 residues. V trimming: 1 base; J trimming: 4 bases; junction bases outside the gene matches: 5. Looked up from germline, CDR1 is LGHNA and CDR2 is YNFKEQ. As DNA, the CDR3 is TGTGCCAGCAGCCAAGTCGATACAGGGGGCTATGGCTACACCTTC. Amino acid sequence: CASSQVDTGGYGYTF.

A note on this clonotype: This may be a read error, as it is one base from a much larger clone. The V gene is TRBV6-2 or TRBV6-3, the J gene TRBJ2-1; D assignment may be TRBD1 or TRBD2 (5 bases each). This CDR3 has 11 residues. Germline CDR1 is MNHEY and CDR2 is SVGEGT. V was cut by 4 bases and J by 16 bases, with 14 bases left in between. CDR3 nucleotides: TGTGCCAGCAGTTTCCGGGATCAGGGATTCTTC. It specifies CASSFRDQGFF.

This clonotype was seen many times. The rearrangement joins TRBV5-4 to TRBJ2-3; D gene uncertain. With 0 bases removed from V and 2 bases from J, the gap between germline ends came to 7 bases. CDR1 and CDR2 (germline): SGHNT, YYREEE (reference sequence). This CDR3 has 14 amino acids. CDR3 amino acids: CASSLGHFTDTQYF. The CDR3 DNA is TGTGCCAGCAGCTTGGGTCACTTCACAGATACGCAGTATTTT.

This clonotype was seen at least ten times. The V gene is TRBV6-2 or TRBV6-3, the J gene TRBJ2-1; perhaps TRBD2 as D (5 bases). Trimming shortened V by 0 bases and J by 8 bases, and 8 bases separated the two germline ends. Looked up from germline, CDR1 is MNHEY and CDR2 is SVGEGT. This CDR3 has 13 amino acids. The CDR3 sequence is CASSYSSVHEQFF. In DNA form, the CDR3 reads TGTGCCAGCAGTTACTCTAGCGTCCATGAGCAGTTCTTC.

This clonotype was counted ten times or more. The V call is TRBV12-3 or TRBV12-4, the J call TRBJ2-2; D gene uncertain. V gave up 0 bases and J gave up 7 bases, with 6 bases separating them. The CDR3 has 13 residues. Here the CDR3 DNA reads TGTGCCAGCAGTTTAGCGCGACGCGGGGAGCTGTTTTTT. Translated: CASSLARRGELFF.

This clonotype was observed a handful of times. The chain combines TRBV12-3 or TRBV12-4 with TRBJ2-1, with 8 positions matching TRBD2. Trimming took 5 bases from V and 5 from J; bases not matched to a gene: 11. The CDR3 spans 16 residues. As DNA, the CDR3 is TGTGCCAGCAGTACCGTGGAGCGGGGGAGCCACAATGAGCAGTTCTTC. Translation gives CASSTVERGSHNEQFF.

This clonotype was seen repeatedly, ten times or more. The chain has TRBV18 and TRBJ2-7; TRBD1 agrees at 10 bases. V lost 6 bases to trimming and J lost 5 bases; unmatched junction nucleotides: 7. Germline V lookup: CDR1 KGHSH, CDR2 LQKENI. The CDR3 loop spans 14 amino acids. In DNA form, the CDR3 reads TGTGCCAGCTCCCGAGACAGGGGGCTAGACGAGCAGTACTTC. Protein sequence: CASSRDRGLDEQYF. The full variable domain, completed using reference TRBV18 and TRBJ2-7, is NAGVMQNPRHLVRRRGQEARLRCSPMKGHSHVYWYRQLPEEGLKFMVYLQKENIIDESGMPKERFSAEFPKEGPSILRIQQVVRGDSAAYFCASSRDRGLDEQYFGPGTRLTVT.

This clonotype was observed at least ten times. The V and J genes are TRBV5-1 and TRBJ1-6; 9 bases are shared with TRBD1. Looked up from germline, CDR1 is SGHRS and CDR2 is YFSETQ. Trimming at V came to 1 base and at J to 10 bases, leaving 9 bases not matched to a gene. The CDR3 extends over 16 amino acids. Here the CDR3 reads CASSLKQGQGQSPLHF. As DNA, the CDR3 is TGCGCCAGCAGCTTGAAACAGGGACAGGGTCAATCACCCCTCCACTTT. Drawing the rest from reference TRBV5-1 and TRBJ1-6, the complete variable domain is KAGVTQTPRYLIKTRGQQVTLSCSPISGHRSVSWYQQTPGQGLQFLFEYFSETQRNKGNFPGRFSGRQFSNSRSEMNVSTLELGDSALYLCASSLKQGQGQSPLHFGNGTRLTVT.

This clonotype was counted at least ten times. This chain connects TRBV13 to TRBJ2-3; 7 bases line up with TRBD2. Germline V gives CDR1 PRHDT, CDR2 FYEKMQ (reference sequence). The CDR3 is 15 residues long. V lost 2 bases and J lost 4; bases outside the gene matches: 6. The CDR3 loop is CASSLKGRGADTQYF. CDR3 bases: TGTGCCAGCAGCTTAAAGGGACGGGGGGCAGATACGCAGTATTTT.

V gene TRBV11-3 combines with J gene TRBJ2-1, with 10 bases matching TRBD2. Losses at the gene ends were 0 bases for V and 4 bases for J; bases not matched to a gene: 9. The length of the CDR3 is 18 residues. The germline V gene has CDR1 SGHNT and CDR2 YENEEA. CDR3 bases: TGTGCCAGCAGCTTAGAGATTGGGACTAGCGCGGGTTACAATGAGCAGTTCTTC. It yields the protein CASSLEIGTSAGYNEQFF.

This clonotype was recorded a few times. The chain couples TRBV6-2 or TRBV6-3 to TRBJ2-7; 10 bases are shared with TRBD2. CDR1 MNHEY and CDR2 SVGEGT come from the germline V gene. Trimming removed 2 bases from V and 5 bases from J; junction bases left unmatched: 15. The CDR3 covers 18 residues. CDR3: CASSYVVSGRALFHEQYF. CDR3 nucleotides: TGTGCCAGCAGTTACGTGGTAAGCGGGAGGGCCTTATTCCACGAGCAGTACTTC.